This T cell receptor beta chain was profiled in a study of T-cell memory formation after mild COVID-19. Study as a whole: There were largely donor-specific TCR clusters.

Constant-segment primers were used for 5'RACE, and the resulting TCR alpha and TCR beta cDNA libraries carried sample barcodes and UMIs. TCRdb analysed the 5' RACE reads with MiXCR anew, one entry per CDR3 protein. The sample lists roughly 600,000 distinct CDR3 sequences; around 17% were seen once. This clonotype was counted only a few times. As yet, its antigen is unknown. Study observations and caveats: Clones which contracted sat mainly in CM and EM if CD4+, and in EMRA if CD8+.

This CDR3 spans 11 amino acids. Germline lookup yields CDR1 SQVTM and CDR2 ANQGSEA. V lost 8 bases to trimming and J lost 1 base, with 8 bases between them. This TCR came from an adult woman who had mild COVID-19 (a few samples of this study predate the infection). Cell type and time point are not known. Sequenced material: PBMCs or a T cell subset sorted from them (not recorded which). V gene TRBV29-1 combines with J gene TRBJ1-1; no definite D call. This CDR3 is CSIRKNTEAFF. The CDR3 nucleotides read TGCAGCATAAGAAAGAACACTGAAGCTTTCTTT.